What follows are 27 T cell receptor beta chains derived from one specimen sequenced in a study of T-cell memory formation after mild COVID-19. TCRdb processed the 5' RACE reads anew with MiXCR; each CDR3 protein has one entry. This table has 85,000 to 120,000 distinct CDR3 sequences, 17% appearing once. Sequencing used PBMCs or a T cell subset sorted from them (not recorded which). The receptor source for this set is an adult woman who had mild COVID-19 (a few samples of this study predate the infection). Cell type and time point are not known.

This clonotype was detected a few times. The chain uses TRBV27 and TRBJ2-3; a weak D match, TRBD1 (6 bases). Germline values: CDR1 MNHEY, CDR2 SMNVEV (reference sequence). The V end lost 5 bases, the J end lost 0 bases, and 18 bases lay between the germline ends. This CDR3 region has 17 residues. The DNA of the CDR3 is TGTGCCAGCAGTCCCGGACAGATACTTACTAGCACAGATACGCAGTATTTT. It codes for CASSPGQILTSTDTQYF.

This rearrangement joins TRBV20-1 to TRBJ2-6; no firm D call. V was trimmed by 7 bases and J by 0 bases, leaving 19 bases between them. The CDR3 consists of 17 residues. CDR1 is DFQATT and CDR2 is SNEGSKA in the germline V gene (reference sequence). DNA of the CDR3: TGCAGTGTTCTAGATCGGAGCCGTAGCTCTGGGGCCAACGTCCTGACTTTC. Translating gives CSVLDRSRSSGANVLTF.

The J gene is TRBJ2-1, the V gene TRBV20-1; TRBD2 aligns across 8 bases. Trimming cost V 0 bases and J 7 bases; bases outside gene matches: 8. Germline V lookup: CDR1 DFQATT, CDR2 SNEGSKA (reference sequence). This CDR3 contains 15 residues. CDR3 coding DNA: TGCAGTGCTAGAGATGTGAGCGGGAGAGGGAATGAGCAGTTCTTC. Encoded protein: CSARDVSGRGNEQFF.

This clonotype came up a few times. V and J are TRBV24-1 and TRBJ2-3, with 9 bases lining up with TRBD1. The CDR3 length is 12 residues. J gave up 5 bases and V 10 bases, and 3 bases lay outside the gene matches. The germline CDR1 and CDR2 sequences are KGHDR and SFDVKD. The CDR3 DNA reads as TGTGCCACATCGGACAGGGGAGATACGCAGTATTTT. Translation gives CATSDRGDTQYF.

The chain joins TRBV2 to TRBJ1-6; D is ambiguous. Per the germline V gene, CDR1 is SNHLY and CDR2 is FYNNEI. V was clipped by 7 bases and J by 14 bases, with 12 bases between them. The CDR3 extends over 11 amino acids. CDR3 residues: CASTPGFSLHF. The CDR3 DNA is TGTGCCAGCACTCCGGGGTTTTCCCTCCACTTT.

This clonotype was detected many times. This chain uses TRBV12-3 or TRBV12-4 with TRBJ2-7; D remains ambiguous. The CDR3 has 15 residues. V gave up 2 bases and J gave up 5 bases, with 16 bases separating them. The CDR3 region has the DNA TGTGCCAGCAGTTTATTCGCGCGGAGCCCCCACGAGCAGTACTTC. Its translation: CASSLFARSPHEQYF.

The rearrangement links TRBV12-3 or TRBV12-4 to TRBJ1-1; D might be TRBD1 (5 bases). The CDR3 contains 15 residues. Trimming pared 1 base from V and 6 bases from J, leaving 15 bases between. The CDR3 coding sequence is TGTGCCAGCAGTTTAGAGGGACTGAGAGACCCTGAAGCTTTCTTT. This codes for CASSLEGLRDPEAFF.

This clonotype has a handful of counts. The chain has TRBV20-1 and TRBJ1-5, with D possibly matching TRBD1 (5 bases). Deletions cut 5 bases from V and 2 bases from J, with 13 bases between. The CDR3 runs to 14 residues. The germline CDR1 and CDR2 sequences are DFQATT and SNEGSKA (reference sequence). CDR3 loop: CSAVQGFGNQPQHF. In nucleotides, the CDR3 is TGCAGTGCTGTTCAGGGTTTCGGCAATCAGCCCCAGCATTTT.

The V and J genes are TRBV12-3 or TRBV12-4 and TRBJ2-6; D gene unclear. The ends were cut back, 2 bases at V and 0 bases at J, with 8 bases in the middle. The CDR3 sequence is 16 residues long. CDR3 DNA sequence: TGTGCCAGCAGTTTAATCCAGCCCTCTGGGGCCAACGTCCTGACTTTC. Translated, it gives CASSLIQPSGANVLTF.

The V and J genes are TRBV4-3 and TRBJ2-7; perhaps TRBD2 as D (6 bases). The CDR3 is 17 residues long. The V end was cut by 0 bases, the J end by 6 bases, with 21 bases between. Germline-derived CDR1 and CDR2 are LGHNA and YSLEER. The CDR3 coding sequence is TGCGCCAGCAGCCAAGATTTGGCGGGGTCACTCTCCCGCGAGCAGTACTTC. Translation gives CASSQDLAGSLSREQYF.

This clonotype has more than one count but fewer than ten. The chain links TRBV12-3 or TRBV12-4 to TRBJ2-1; 9 bases map to TRBD1. The V and J ends lost 7 bases and 2 bases, in that order; junction bases with no gene match: 3. The CDR3 length is 14 residues. CDR3 residues: CASTTGGPYNEQFF. The DNA for the CDR3 is TGTGCCAGCACCACAGGGGGCCCCTACAATGAGCAGTTCTTC.

In this sample, this clonotype turned up a few times. This chain links TRBV20-1 with TRBJ2-7; D may correspond to TRBD1 or TRBD2 (6 bases each). CDR1 and CDR2 (germline): DFQATT, SNEGSKA (reference sequence). V lost 0 bases to trimming and J lost 2 bases, with 14 bases between them. The CDR3 is made up of 15 amino acids. In DNA, the CDR3 is TGCAGTGCTAGAGATCGGAAGGGGGGAACCTACGAGCAGTACTTC. Protein sequence: CSARDRKGGTYEQYF.

The table lists this clonotype with a few counts. This rearrangement joins TRBV6-5 to TRBJ2-7; a weak D match, TRBD2 (6 bases). The CDR3 spans 16 residues. V shed 0 bases and J shed 0 bases, with 12 bases lying between them. The V gene's germline CDR1 is MNHEY and CDR2 SVGAGI. The CDR3 sequence is CASSYSMRGSSYEQYF. CDR3 sequence (DNA): TGTGCCAGCAGTTACTCCATGCGGGGAAGCTCCTACGAGCAGTACTTC.

Ten or more counts support this clonotype. The rearrangement uses TRBV6-2 or TRBV6-3 and TRBJ2-5; D ambiguous. Germline V gene sequence: CDR1 MNHEY, CDR2 SVGEGT. With 2 bases removed from V and 5 bases from J, the gap between germline ends came to 3 bases. This CDR3 comprises 11 residues. CDR3 amino acids: CASSYGETQYF. The DNA of the CDR3 is TGTGCCAGCAGTTACGGGGAGACCCAGTACTTC.

The table lists this clonotype with a few counts. The V call is TRBV27, the J call TRBJ1-5; weak D call: TRBD1 (5 bases). The CDR3 loop spans 15 amino acids. Germline lookup yields CDR1 MNHEY and CDR2 SMNVEV (reference sequence). The germline V and J ends were trimmed by 4 bases and 0 bases, with 10 bases remaining between them. CDR3 nucleotides: TGTGCCAGCAGTTCTAGGGGACCTAGCAATCAGCCCCAGCATTTT. Translating it yields CASSSRGPSNQPQHF.

The sample holds a few counts of this clonotype. The chain carries TRBV4-2 and TRBJ2-3; a possible D gene is TRBD2 (6 bases). V lost 0 bases to trimming and J lost 1 base, with 11 bases between them. This CDR3 is 16 amino acids long. Germline-derived CDR1 and CDR2 are LGHNA and YNFKEQ. The CDR3 nucleotides read TGTGCCAGCAGCCAAGATTGGGGGGAGGGCACAGATACGCAGTATTTT. It yields the protein CASSQDWGEGTDTQYF.

The genes are TRBV12-3 or TRBV12-4 and TRBJ2-5; 12 nucleotides line up with TRBD2. This CDR3 is built from 17 residues. Unmatched junction bases numbered 6, after V lost 4 bases and J lost 0 bases. DNA of the CDR3: TGTGCCAGCAGTTCGACTAGCGGGGGCCAGTACCAAGAGACCCAGTACTTC. Protein: CASSSTSGGQYQETQYF.

The table lists this clonotype with a few counts. The chain couples TRBV7-8 to TRBJ2-1, with 10 positions matching TRBD2. The length of the CDR3 is 18 residues. Germline trimming cut 1 base from V and 2 bases from J; bases unmatched to any gene: 8. CDR1 is SGHVS and CDR2 is FQNEAQ in the germline V gene. For the CDR3, the DNA is TGTGCCAGCAGCTTAGGGGTTAGCGGGGGGCCCGCCTACAATGAGCAGTTCTTC. Amino acids: CASSLGVSGGPAYNEQFF.

Written as DNA, the CDR3 is TGTGCCAGCAGTTACGTAGCGGACACCCACTCCTACGAGCAGTACTTC. The encoded protein is CASSYVADTHSYEQYF. The chain joins TRBV6-2 or TRBV6-3 to TRBJ2-7; D might be TRBD2 (6 bases). CDR1 and CDR2 from the germline V gene are MNHEY and SVGEGT. V shed 2 bases and J shed 0 bases, with 14 bases lying between them. The CDR3 totals 16 residues.

This clonotype has a handful of counts. This chain joins TRBV12-3 or TRBV12-4 and TRBJ1-2, with TRBD1 identical over 9 bases. J was trimmed by 8 bases and V by 6 bases; bases with no gene match: 7. The CDR3 is made up of 13 amino acids. Here the CDR3 reads CASRTDRGNGYTF. CDR3 nucleotides: TGTGCCAGCAGAACAGACAGGGGGAACGGCTACACCTTC.

This clonotype was seen a handful of times. The chain combines TRBV20-1 with TRBJ2-3; D uncertain. The CDR3 spans 12 residues. Trimming shortened V by 4 bases and J by 3 bases, and 8 bases separated the two germline ends. Germline V lookup: CDR1 DFQATT, CDR2 SNEGSKA (reference sequence). CDR3: CSATWRTDTQYF. Written as DNA, the CDR3 is TGCAGTGCTACCTGGCGGACAGATACGCAGTATTTT.

This clonotype has a handful of counts. V gene TRBV24-1 combines with J gene TRBJ2-7; D gene uncertain. The CDR3 runs 11 residues. Germline lookup yields CDR1 KGHDR and CDR2 SFDVKD. V gave up 5 bases and J gave up 6 bases, with 7 bases separating them. In DNA, the CDR3 is TGTGCCACCAGTGCCTCAGGCGAGCAGTACTTC. Translated, it gives CATSASGEQYF.

This clonotype has a count of ten or more. Relative to the germline gene, one junction end is altered; a read error may explain this. The rearrangement links TRBV4-3 to TRBJ2-1, with TRBD2 matching over 10 bases. The CDR3 has 15 residues. CDR1 and CDR2 (germline): LGHNA, YSLEER. The DNA for the CDR3 is TGTGCCAGCAGCCCAGGGACTAGCGCTTACAATGAGCAGTTCTTC. Translated, it gives CASSPGTSAYNEQFF.

This clonotype was detected only a few times. This chain joins TRBV7-6 and TRBJ1-5; no clear D gene. The CDR3 sequence is 13 residues long. Germline V gives CDR1 SGHVS, CDR2 FNYEAQ. The V end lost 5 bases, the J end lost 3 bases, and 8 bases lay between the germline ends. The CDR3 is CASSEYNNQPQHF. The DNA of the CDR3 is TGTGCCAGCAGCGAATATAACAATCAGCCCCAGCATTTT.

The chain links TRBV27 to TRBJ2-5; 10 positions agree with TRBD2. The trim removed 6 bases at V and 5 bases at J, leaving 18 bases unmatched. Germline CDR1 reads MNHEY; CDR2 reads SMNVEV (reference sequence). The CDR3 spans 18 residues. CDR3 nucleotide sequence: TGTGCCAGCAGCCCAGGGACACTACTAGCGGGATGGGGTGAGACCCAGTACTTC. Its translation: CASSPGTLLAGWGETQYF.

The chain has TRBV11-2 and TRBJ2-5; no reliable D call. Germline lookup yields CDR1 SGHAT and CDR2 FQNNGV. Trimming stripped 5 bases from V and 4 bases from J, with 17 bases between. This CDR3 has 15 residues. This CDR3 reads CASSHGHNYGETQYF. The CDR3 DNA sequence: TGTGCCAGCAGCCATGGGCATAACTATGGAGAGACCCAGTACTTC.

This clonotype came up a few times. The V call is TRBV5-5, the J call TRBJ2-1; a possible D gene is TRBD1 (6 bases). The CDR3 consists of 14 residues. The V gene lost 4 bases and the J gene lost 5 bases, with 13 bases spanning the gap. Germline-derived CDR1 and CDR2 are SGHKS and YYEKEE (reference sequence). The CDR3, as DNA: TGTGCCAGCAGCCCGGCCCCAGGGGACAATGAGCAGTTCTTC. Residues: CASSPAPGDNEQFF. Full variable domain (rest looked up from reference TRBV5-5 and TRBJ2-1): DAGVTQSPTHLIKTRGQQVTLRCSPISGHKSVSWYQQVLGQGPQFIFQYYEKEERGRGNFPDRFSARQFPNYSSELNVNALLLGDSALYLCASSPAPGDNEQFFGPGTRLTVL.